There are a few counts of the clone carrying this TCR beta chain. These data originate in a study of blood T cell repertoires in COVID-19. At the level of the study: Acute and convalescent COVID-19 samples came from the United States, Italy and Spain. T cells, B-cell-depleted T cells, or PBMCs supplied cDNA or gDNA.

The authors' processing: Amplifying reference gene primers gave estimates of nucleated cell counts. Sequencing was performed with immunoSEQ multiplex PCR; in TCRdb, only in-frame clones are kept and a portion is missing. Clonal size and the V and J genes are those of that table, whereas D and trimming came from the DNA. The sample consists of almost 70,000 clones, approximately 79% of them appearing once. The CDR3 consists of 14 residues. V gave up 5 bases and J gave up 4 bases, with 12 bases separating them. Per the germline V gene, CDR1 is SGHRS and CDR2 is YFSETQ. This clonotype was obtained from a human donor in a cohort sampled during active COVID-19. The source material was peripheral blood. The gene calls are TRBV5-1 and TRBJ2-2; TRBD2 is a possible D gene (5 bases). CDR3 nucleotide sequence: TGCGCCAGCAGGTACGACGAGGGCACCGGGGAGCTGTTTTTT. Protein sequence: CASRYDEGTGELFF.